The next 9 T cell receptor beta chains were all read from a single sample in a study of CXCR3-negative and CXCR3-positive naive CD8 T cells (dated by TCRdb to about 2019). TCRdb records NextSeq 550 as the sequencer. The Human TCR Profiling Kit (MiLaboratory) was used to make UMI-labeled 5' RACE TRB cDNA libraries. TCRdb reanalyzed the reads, keeping one entry per CDR3 protein sequence and omitting DNA. For this sample, the table gives about 130,000 distinct CDR3 sequences. Together, the top ten hold about 0.44% of the sample. What was sequenced was naive CXCR3- CD8+ T cells from blood. This specimen's cell subset or site label, interpreted: CD45RO-CCR7+CD27+CD95- naive CD8+ T cells lacking CXCR3 (TNR3-). These receptors were taken from a human donor in good health. Some clones in this sample may be carry-over from other donors' samples.

The chain employs TRBV20-1 and TRBJ1-1. The CDR3 runs 13 residues. Germline V lookup: CDR1 DFQATT, CDR2 SNEGSKA (reference sequence). This chain's CDR3 is CSASGPHGSGAFF.

The chain recombines TRBV7-8 with TRBJ2-1; TCRdb's D gene call, TRBD1, goes unchecked for lack of DNA. Germline CDR1 and CDR2: SGHVS and FQNEAQ. This CDR3 is built from 22 residues. CDR3 protein: CASIGTGEAREWAESSYNEQFF. The full variable domain, completed using reference TRBV7-8 and TRBJ2-1, is GAGVSQSPRYKVAKRGQDVALRCDPISGHVSLFWYQQALGQGPEFLTYFQNEAQLDKSGLPSDRFFAERPEGSVSTLKIQRTQQEDSAVYLCASIGTGEAREWAESSYNEQFFGPGTRLTVL.

This CDR3 reads CASSLHRTGELFF. V and J are TRBV11-2 and TRBJ2-2. Germline CDR1 reads SGHAT; CDR2 reads FQNNGV. CDR3 length: 13 amino acids.

This chain joins TRBV4-2 and TRBJ2-1; TCRdb designates TRBD2, a call that cannot be tested without DNA. Germline V CDR1 and CDR2: LGHNA, YNFKEQ. This CDR3 contains 18 residues. The CDR3 spells CASSQDPLTSGRAGEQFF.

V and J are TRBV7-9 and TRBJ2-3. Germline loops: CDR1 SEHNR, CDR2 FQNEAQ (reference sequence). The CDR3 runs to 15 residues. CDR3 amino acids: CASSLTQGPTDTQYF.

V and J are TRBV4-3 and TRBJ2-3; TCRdb indicates TRBD2, and absent DNA this call remains unverified. The CDR3 totals 18 residues. Germline assignment: CDR1 LGHNA and CDR2 YSLEER. CDR3 residues: CASSQDLTSGGATDTQYF.

This rearrangement joins TRBV5-1 to TRBJ2-7. The germline CDR1 and CDR2 sequences are SGHRS and YFSETQ. The CDR3 is 13 residues long. The CDR3 sequence is CASSLAPSYEQYF.

The rearrangement links TRBV7-2 to TRBJ2-7. The CDR3 is made up of 13 amino acids. Germline CDR1 and CDR2: SGHTA and FQGNSA. CDR3 loop: CASSLSGGHEQYF.

V and J are TRBV13 and TRBJ1-3; TCRdb's D call of TRBD1 is untestable without DNA. Germline loops: CDR1 PRHDT, CDR2 FYEKMQ (reference sequence). CDR3 length: 18 residues. The CDR3 spells CASSSLLDRAISGNTIYF.